Described below is a single TCR beta chain sequence and its context. CDR3 length: 17 residues. Germline CDR1 is SEHNR and CDR2 is FQNEAQ (reference sequence). V was pared by 2 bases and J by 5 bases, with 9 bases of the junction left unmatched. The sample originates from a study of blood T cell repertoires in COVID-19. The assay was immunoSEQ multiplex PCR, and TCRdb's table has in-frame clones only and misses some. This table holds roughly 150,000 clones, around 76% found once. This sequence joins TRBV7-9 and TRBJ2-2; 9 bases are shared with TRBD1. Specimen: peripheral blood. This TCR was sampled from a man aged 60 to 69 with acute or convalescent COVID-19. DNA of the CDR3: TGTGCCAGCAGCTTAAGCGCCGGGACAGGGTTTACCGGGGAGCTGTTTTTT. This gives the protein CASSLSAGTGFTGELFF.